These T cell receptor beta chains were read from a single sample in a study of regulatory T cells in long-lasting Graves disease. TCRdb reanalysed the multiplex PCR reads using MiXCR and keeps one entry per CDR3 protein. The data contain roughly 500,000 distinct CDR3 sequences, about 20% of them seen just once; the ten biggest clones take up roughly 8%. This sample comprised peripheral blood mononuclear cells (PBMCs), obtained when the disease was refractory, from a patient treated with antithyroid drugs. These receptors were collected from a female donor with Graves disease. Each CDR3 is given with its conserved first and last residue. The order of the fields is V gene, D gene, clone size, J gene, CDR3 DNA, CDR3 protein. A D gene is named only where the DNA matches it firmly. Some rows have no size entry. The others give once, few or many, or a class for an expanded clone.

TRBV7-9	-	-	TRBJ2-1	TGTGCCAGCAGCTCCGCCCAACAGGGAAATGAGCAGTTCTTC	CASSSAQQGNEQFF
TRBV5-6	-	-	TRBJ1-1	TGTGCCAGCAGCTTCAGGGCGACTAGGACTGAAGCTTTCTTT	CASSFRATRTEAFF
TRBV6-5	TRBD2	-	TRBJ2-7	TGTGCCAGCAGTTACAAAGGGATAGCGGGTAGCTCCTACGAGCAGTACTTC	CASSYKGIAGSSYEQYF
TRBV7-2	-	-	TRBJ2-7	TGTGCCAGCAGCTTACTGGAGAGCCTCTACGGGCAGTACTTC	CASSLLESLYGQYF
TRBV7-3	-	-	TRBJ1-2	TGTGCCAGCAGCTTAACTTGGGGGGACTATGGCTACACCTTC	CASSLTWGDYGYTF
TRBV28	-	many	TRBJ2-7	TGTGCCAGCAGTAAACCGGGACAAACCTACGAGCAGTACTTC	CASSKPGQTYEQYF
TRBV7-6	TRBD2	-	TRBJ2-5	TGTGCCAGCAGCAGGACTAGGAGCCAAGAGACCCAGTACTTC	CASSRTRSQETQYF
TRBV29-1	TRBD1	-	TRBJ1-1	TGCAGCGTTGAGACAGGGGCTGTGGCTTTCTTT	CSVETGAVAFF
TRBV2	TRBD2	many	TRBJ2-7	TGTGCCAGCAGTGAGCTAGCGGGAGTCTACGAGCAGTACTTC	CASSELAGVYEQYF
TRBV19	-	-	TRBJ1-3	TGTGCCAGTAGTATGGGGGGCGCGTCTGGAAACACCATATATTTT	CASSMGGASGNTIYF
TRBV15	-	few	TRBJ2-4	TGTGCCACCAGCAGCAGGGACGGCGGGGCGGGCGACATTCAGTACTTC	CATSSRDGGAGDIQYF
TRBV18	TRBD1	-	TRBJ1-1	TGTGCCAGCTCACGAAGCCAGACAGGGTCTGAAGCTTTCTTT	CASSRSQTGSEAFF
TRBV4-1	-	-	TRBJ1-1	TGCGCCAGCAGCCCGACAGTTAGGAACACTGAAGCTTTCTTT	CASSPTVRNTEAFF
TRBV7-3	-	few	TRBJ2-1	TGTGCCAGCAGGGCGGGGGCGGAAGGACTTTACAATGAGCAGTTCTTC	CASRAGAEGLYNEQFF
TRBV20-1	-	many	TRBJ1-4	TGCAGTGCTAGAGTGGCGAGATCTAATGAAAAACTGTTTTTT	CSARVARSNEKLFF
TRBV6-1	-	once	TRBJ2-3	TGTGCCAGCAGTCAACAGGGTTCAGGGGCGGGAGAAAAAGATACGCAGTATTTT	CASSQQGSGAGEKDTQYF
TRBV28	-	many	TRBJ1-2	TGTGCCAGCAAAGGCTATGGCTACACCTTC	CASKGYGYTF
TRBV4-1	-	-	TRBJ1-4	TGCGCCAGCAGCCAAGTACGGGGTGGTAATGAAAAACTGTTTTTT	CASSQVRGGNEKLFF
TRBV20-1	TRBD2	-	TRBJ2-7	TGCAGTGCTAGAGACAGACTAGCGAAACCCTACGAGCAGTACTTC	CSARDRLAKPYEQYF
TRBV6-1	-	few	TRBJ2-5	TGTGCCAGCAGCCGGGCGGGTGGGCAAGAGACCCAGTACTTC	CASSRAGGQETQYF
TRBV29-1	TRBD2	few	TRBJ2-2	TGCAGCGTTGTTTGGACTAGCGGGAGAAGGGTGACCGGGGAGCTGTTTTTT	CSVVWTSGRRVTGELFF
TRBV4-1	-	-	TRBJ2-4	TGCGCCAGCAGCCACCCCTCGGGGGACATTCAGTACTTC	CASSHPSGDIQYF